This T cell receptor beta chain was sequenced for a study of blood T cells in healthy people across ages. To note about this clonotype: A much larger clone lies one base from this, so it may be a read error.

The use of a sample-barcoded 5' primer and a J-beta primer mix characterized a second PCR of roughly 6 to 11 cycles. TCRdb re-called the 5' RACE reads through MiXCR, storing one row per CDR3 protein. The sample consists of under 850,000 distinct CDR3 sequences, under 40% of them appearing once. The CDR3 is 14 residues long. The sequence derives from a man between 18 and 29 years old in good health. V and J are TRBV12-3 or TRBV12-4 and TRBJ1-2; 7 bases fit TRBD1. Sequenced sample: blood. The CDR3 region is CVSSPTGNDYGYTF. As DNA, the CDR3 is TGTGTCAGCAGTCCGACAGGGAACGACTATGGCTACACCTTC.